This TCR beta chain was captured by sequencing in a study of T cell clones after liver transplantation. Only in-frame clones appear in the TCRdb table, and some are missing; sequencing was by immunoSEQ multiplex PCR. The sample includes approximately 75,000 clones, about four fifths seen only once; the top ten take 0.79%. The CDR3 covers 15 residues. Trimming pared 5 bases from V and 6 bases from J, leaving 20 bases between. CDR1 LNHNV and CDR2 YYDKDF come from the germline V gene (reference sequence). The input for sequencing was CD4+ T cells from blood, taken 12 months after liver transplant. The V and J genes are TRBV15 and TRBJ2-7, with a possible D match to TRBD2 (7 bases). The source of this sequence is a human patient who received a liver transplant. Certain T cells may be donor cells from the graft. This CDR3 is CATSPARGGPTEQYF. Written as DNA, the CDR3 is TGTGCCACCAGCCCCGCGAGGGGGGGGCCCACCGAGCAGTACTTC.